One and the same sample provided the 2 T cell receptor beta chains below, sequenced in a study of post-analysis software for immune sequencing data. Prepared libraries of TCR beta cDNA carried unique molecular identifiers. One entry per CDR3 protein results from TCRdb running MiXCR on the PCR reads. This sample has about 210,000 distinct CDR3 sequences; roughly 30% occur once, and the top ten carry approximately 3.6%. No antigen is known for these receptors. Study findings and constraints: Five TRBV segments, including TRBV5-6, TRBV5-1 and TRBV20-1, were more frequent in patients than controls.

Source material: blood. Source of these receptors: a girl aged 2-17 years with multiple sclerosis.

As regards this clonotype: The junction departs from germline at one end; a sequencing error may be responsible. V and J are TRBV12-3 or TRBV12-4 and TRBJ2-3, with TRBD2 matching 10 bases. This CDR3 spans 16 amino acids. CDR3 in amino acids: CANSLRLAGATDTQYF. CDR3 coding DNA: TGTGCCAACAGTTTAAGGCTAGCGGGGGCCACAGATACGCAGTATTTT.

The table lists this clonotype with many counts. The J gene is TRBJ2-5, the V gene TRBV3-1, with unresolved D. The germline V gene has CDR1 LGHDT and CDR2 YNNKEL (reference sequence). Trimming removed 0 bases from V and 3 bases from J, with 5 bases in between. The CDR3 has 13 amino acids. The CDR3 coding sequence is TGTGCCAGCAGCCAAGATGGGAAAGAGACCCAGTACTTC. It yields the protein CASSQDGKETQYF.